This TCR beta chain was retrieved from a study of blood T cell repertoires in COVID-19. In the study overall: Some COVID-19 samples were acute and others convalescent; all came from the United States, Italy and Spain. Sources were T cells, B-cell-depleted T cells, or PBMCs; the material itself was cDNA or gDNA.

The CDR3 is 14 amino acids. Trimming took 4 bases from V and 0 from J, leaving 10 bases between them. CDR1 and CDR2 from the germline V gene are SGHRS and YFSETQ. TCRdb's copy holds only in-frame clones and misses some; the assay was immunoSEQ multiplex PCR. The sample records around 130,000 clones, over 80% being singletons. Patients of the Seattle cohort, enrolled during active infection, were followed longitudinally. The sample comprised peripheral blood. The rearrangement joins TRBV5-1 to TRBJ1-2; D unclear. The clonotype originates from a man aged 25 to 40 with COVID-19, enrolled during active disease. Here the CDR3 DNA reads TGCGCCAGCAGCGTGAGGGATCCTAACTATGGCTACACCTTC. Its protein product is CASSVRDPNYGYTF.